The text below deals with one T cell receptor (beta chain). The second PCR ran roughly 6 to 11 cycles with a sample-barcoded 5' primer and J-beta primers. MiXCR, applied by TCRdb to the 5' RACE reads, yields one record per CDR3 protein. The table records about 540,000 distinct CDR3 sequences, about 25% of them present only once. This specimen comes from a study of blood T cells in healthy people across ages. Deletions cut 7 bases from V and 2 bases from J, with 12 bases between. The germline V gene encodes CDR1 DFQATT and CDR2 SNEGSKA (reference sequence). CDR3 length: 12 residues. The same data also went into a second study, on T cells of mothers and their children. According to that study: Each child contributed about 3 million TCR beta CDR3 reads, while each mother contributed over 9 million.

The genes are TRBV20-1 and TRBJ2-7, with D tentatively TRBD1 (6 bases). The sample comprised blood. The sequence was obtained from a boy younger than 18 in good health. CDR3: CSGTGSTYEQYF. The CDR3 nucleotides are TGCAGTGGTACAGGGTCCACCTACGAGCAGTACTTC.